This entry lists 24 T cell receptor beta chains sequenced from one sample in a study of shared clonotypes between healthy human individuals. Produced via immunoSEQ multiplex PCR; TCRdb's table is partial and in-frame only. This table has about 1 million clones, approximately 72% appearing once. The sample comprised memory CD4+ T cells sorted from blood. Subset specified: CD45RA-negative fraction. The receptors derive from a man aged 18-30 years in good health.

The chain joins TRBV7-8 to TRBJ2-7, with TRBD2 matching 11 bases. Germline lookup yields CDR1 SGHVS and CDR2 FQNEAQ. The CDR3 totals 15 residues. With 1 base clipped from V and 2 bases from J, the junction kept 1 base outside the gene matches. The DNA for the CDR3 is TGTGCCAGCAGCTTAGTAGCGGGAGGGCCCTACGAGCAGTACTTC. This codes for CASSLVAGGPYEQYF.

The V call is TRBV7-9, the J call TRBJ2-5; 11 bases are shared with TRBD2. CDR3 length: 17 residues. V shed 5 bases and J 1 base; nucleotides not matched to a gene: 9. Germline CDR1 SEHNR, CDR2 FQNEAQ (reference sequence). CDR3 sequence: CASSQFLAGGIQETQYF. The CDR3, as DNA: TGTGCCAGCAGCCAATTTCTAGCGGGGGGTATCCAAGAGACCCAGTACTTC.

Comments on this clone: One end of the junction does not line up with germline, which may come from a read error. This CDR3 reads CASSRTSHQETQYF. Here the CDR3 DNA reads TGTGCTAGCAGCCGGACTAGCCACCAAGAGACCCAGTACTTC. The V and J genes are TRBV7-7 and TRBJ2-5, with 8 positions matching TRBD2. Germline assignment: CDR1 SSHAT and CDR2 FNYEAQ (reference sequence). This CDR3 is built from 14 residues. Combining the CDR3 with reference TRBV7-7 and TRBJ2-5 gives the whole variable domain GAGVSQSPRYKVTKRGQDVTLRCDPISSHATLYWYQQALGQGPEFLTYFNYEAQPDKSGLPSDRFSAERPEGSISTLTIQRTEQRDSAMYRCASSRTSHQETQYFGPGTRLLVL.

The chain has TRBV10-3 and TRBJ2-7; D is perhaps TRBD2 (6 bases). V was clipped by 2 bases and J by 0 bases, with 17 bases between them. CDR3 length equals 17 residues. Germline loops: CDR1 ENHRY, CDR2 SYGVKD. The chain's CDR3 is CAISESPMGLTSYEQYF. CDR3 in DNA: TGTGCCATCAGTGAGAGCCCCATGGGACTGACCTCCTACGAGCAGTACTTC.

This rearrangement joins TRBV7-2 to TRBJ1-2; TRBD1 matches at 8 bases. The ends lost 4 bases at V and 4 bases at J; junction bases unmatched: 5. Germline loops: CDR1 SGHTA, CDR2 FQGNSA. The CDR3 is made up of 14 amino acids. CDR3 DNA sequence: TGTGCCAGCAGCTCAGATGACAGGGGCTATGGCTACACCTTC. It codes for CASSSDDRGYGYTF.

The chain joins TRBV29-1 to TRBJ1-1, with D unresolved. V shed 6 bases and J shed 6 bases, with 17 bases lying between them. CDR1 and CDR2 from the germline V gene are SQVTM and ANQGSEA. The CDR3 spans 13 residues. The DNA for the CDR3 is TGCAGCGTCTCAGATGGGAGCGGGGCTGAAGCTTTCTTT. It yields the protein CSVSDGSGAEAFF.

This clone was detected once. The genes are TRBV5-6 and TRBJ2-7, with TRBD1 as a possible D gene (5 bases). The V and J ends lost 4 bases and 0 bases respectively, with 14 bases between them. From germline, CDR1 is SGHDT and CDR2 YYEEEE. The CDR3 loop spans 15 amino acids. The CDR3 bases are TGTGCCAGCAGCCTTTTAACAGGTATCTCCTACGAGCAGTACTTC. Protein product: CASSLLTGISYEQYF. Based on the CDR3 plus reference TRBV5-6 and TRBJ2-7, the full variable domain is DAGVTQSPTHLIKTRGQQVTLRCSPKSGHDTVSWYQQALGQGPQFIFQYYEEEERQRGNFPDRFSGHQFPNYSSELNVNALLLGDSALYLCASSLLTGISYEQYFGPGTRLTVT.

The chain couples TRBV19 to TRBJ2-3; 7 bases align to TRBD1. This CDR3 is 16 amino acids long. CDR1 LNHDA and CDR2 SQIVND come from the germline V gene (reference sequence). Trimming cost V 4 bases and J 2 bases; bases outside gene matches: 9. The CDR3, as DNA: TGTGCCAGTAGTACCCGGACAGGTGGAATCACAGATACGCAGTATTTT. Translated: CASSTRTGGITDTQYF. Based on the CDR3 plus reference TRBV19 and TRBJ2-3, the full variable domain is DGGITQSPKYLFRKEGQNVTLSCEQNLNHDAMYWYRQDPGQGLRLIYYSQIVNDFQKGDIAEGYSVSREKKESFPLTVTSAQKNPTAFYLCASSTRTGGITDTQYFGPGTRLTVL.

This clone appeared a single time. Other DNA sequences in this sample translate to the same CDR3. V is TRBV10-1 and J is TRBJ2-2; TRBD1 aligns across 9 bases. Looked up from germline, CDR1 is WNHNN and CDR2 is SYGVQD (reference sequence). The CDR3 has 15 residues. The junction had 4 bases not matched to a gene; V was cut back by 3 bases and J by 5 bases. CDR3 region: CASSDGTGNTGELFF. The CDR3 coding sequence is TGCGCCAGCAGTGACGGGACAGGGAATACCGGGGAGCTGTTTTTT.

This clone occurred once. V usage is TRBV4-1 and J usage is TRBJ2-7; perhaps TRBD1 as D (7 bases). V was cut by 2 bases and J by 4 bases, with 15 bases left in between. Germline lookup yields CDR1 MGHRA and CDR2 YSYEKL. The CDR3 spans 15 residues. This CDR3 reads CASSQTVQGRYEQYF. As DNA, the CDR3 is TGCGCCAGCAGCCAAACAGTACAGGGGAGGTACGAGCAGTACTTC.

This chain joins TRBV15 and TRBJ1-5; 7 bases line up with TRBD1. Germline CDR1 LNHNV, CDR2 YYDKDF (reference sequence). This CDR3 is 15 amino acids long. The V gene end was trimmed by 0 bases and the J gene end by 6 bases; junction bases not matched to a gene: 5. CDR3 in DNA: TGTGCCACCAGCAGAGATCACAGGGGCGGTCAGCCCCAGCATTTT. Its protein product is CATSRDHRGGQPQHF.

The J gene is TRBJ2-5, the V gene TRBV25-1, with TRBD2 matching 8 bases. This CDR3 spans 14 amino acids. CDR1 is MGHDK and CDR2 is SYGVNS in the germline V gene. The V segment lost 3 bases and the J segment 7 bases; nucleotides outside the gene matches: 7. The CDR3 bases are TGTGCCAGCAGTGATTTAGCGGGGAGGGGGACCCAGTACTTC. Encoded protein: CASSDLAGRGTQYF.

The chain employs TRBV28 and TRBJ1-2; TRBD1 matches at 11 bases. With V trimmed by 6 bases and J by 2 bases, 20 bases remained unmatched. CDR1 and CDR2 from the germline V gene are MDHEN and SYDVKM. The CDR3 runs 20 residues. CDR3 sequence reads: CASRTPPSWDRGGPNYGYTF. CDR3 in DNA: TGTGCCAGCAGAACTCCCCCCAGTTGGGACAGGGGGGGGCCCAACTATGGCTACACCTTC.

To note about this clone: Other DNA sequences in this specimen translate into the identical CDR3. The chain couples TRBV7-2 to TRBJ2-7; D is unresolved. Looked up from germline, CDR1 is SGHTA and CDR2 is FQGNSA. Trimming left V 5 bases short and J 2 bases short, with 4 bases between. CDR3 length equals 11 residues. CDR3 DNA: TGTGCCAGCAGCGGGGCCTACGAGCAGTACTTC. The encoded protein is CASSGAYEQYF.

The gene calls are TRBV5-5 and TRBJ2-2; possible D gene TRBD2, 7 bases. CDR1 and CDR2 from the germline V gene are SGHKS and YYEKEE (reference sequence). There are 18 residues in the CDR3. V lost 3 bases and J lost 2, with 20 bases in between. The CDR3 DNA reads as TGTGCCAGCAGCTGGCGAGGTATCGGGGGGCCCAACACCGGGGAGCTGTTTTTT. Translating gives CASSWRGIGGPNTGELFF.

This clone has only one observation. Written as DNA, the CDR3 is TGTGCCAGCAGTTACGGCGGGAGGGCCGTTGAGCAGTTCTTC. This codes for CASSYGGRAVEQFF. The chain joins TRBV6-5 to TRBJ2-1; 9 nucleotides align to TRBD2. J lost 9 bases, V lost 2 bases, and 5 bases had no gene match. This CDR3 has 14 amino acids. Germline CDR1 MNHEY, CDR2 SVGAGI.

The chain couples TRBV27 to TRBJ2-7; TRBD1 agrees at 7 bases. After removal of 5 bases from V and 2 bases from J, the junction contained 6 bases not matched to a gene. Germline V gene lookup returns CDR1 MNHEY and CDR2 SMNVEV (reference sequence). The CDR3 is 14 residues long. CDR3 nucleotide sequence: TGTGCCAGCAGTGCCGGGACAGTGCCCTACGAGCAGTACTTC. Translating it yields CASSAGTVPYEQYF.

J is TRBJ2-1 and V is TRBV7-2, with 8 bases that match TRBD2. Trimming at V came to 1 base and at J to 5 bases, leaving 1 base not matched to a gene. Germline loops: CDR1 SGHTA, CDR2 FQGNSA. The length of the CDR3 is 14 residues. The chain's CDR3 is CASSLGGRHNEQFF. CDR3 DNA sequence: TGTGCCAGCAGCTTAGGCGGGAGGCACAATGAGCAGTTCTTC.

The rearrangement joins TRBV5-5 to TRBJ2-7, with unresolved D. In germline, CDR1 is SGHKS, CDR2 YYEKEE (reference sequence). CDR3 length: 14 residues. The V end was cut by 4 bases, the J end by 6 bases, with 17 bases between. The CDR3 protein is CASSPRLSTREQYF. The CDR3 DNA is TGTGCCAGCAGCCCTCGTTTGTCAACTCGCGAGCAGTACTTC.

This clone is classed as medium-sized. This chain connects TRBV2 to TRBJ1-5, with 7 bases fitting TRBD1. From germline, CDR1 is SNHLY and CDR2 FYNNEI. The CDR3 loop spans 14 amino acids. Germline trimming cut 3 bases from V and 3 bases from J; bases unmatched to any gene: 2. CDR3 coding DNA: TGTGCCAGCAGTGAGACAGGGATCAATCAGCCCCAGCATTTT. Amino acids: CASSETGINQPQHF.

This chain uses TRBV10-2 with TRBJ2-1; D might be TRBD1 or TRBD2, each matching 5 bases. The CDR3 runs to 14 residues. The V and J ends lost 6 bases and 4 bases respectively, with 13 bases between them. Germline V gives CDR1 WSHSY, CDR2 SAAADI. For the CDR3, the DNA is TGCGCCAGCAGGCTAGAGGGGCTTTACAATGAGCAGTTCTTC. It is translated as CASRLEGLYNEQFF.

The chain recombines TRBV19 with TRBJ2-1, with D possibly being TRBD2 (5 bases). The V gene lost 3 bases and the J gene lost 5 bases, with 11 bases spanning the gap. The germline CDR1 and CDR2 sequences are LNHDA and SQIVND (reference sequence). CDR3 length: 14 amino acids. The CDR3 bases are TGTGCCAGTAGTATGGAGAGGGCCCACAATGAGCAGTTCTTC. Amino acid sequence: CASSMERAHNEQFF.

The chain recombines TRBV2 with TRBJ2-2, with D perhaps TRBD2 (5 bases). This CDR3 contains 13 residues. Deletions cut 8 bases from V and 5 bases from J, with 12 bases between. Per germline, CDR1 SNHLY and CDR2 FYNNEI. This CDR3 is CASQEERTGELFF. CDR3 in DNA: TGTGCCAGCCAGGAAGAGCGGACCGGGGAGCTGTTTTTT. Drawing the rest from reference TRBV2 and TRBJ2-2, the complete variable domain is EPEVTQTPSHQVTQMGQEVILRCVPISNHLYFYWYRQILGQKVEFLVSFYNNEISEKSEIFDDQFSVERPDGSNFTLKIRSTKLEDSAMYFCASQEERTGELFFGEGSRLTVL.

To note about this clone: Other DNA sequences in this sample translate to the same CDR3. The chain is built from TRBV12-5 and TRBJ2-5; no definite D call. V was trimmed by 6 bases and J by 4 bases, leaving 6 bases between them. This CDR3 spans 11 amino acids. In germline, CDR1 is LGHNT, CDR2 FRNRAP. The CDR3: CASGLGETQYF. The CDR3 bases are TGTGCTAGTGGACTCGGAGAGACCCAGTACTTC.